This entry features one T cell receptor (beta chain) sequence. Which antigen it targets is not known. The record has no base qualities; no much larger clone is one base away. Each collaborating institution followed its own protocols to collect whole blood in K2EDTA tubes. For TCRbeta analysis, collaborators shipped samples as frozen whole blood, isolated PBMCs, or DNA extracted from either of those sample types. This entry is derived from a study of blood T cell repertoires in COVID-19 (dated by TCRdb to the early 2020s). Describing the broader study: Samples covering the acute and convalescent phases of COVID-19 were provided by collaborators in the United States, Italy and Spain. Where HLA class I and class II types were available, the types were taken from metadata supplied by the sample provider, not from assay-based typing. A de-identified subject ID, COVID-19 status, age in years and sex were almost always included in the sample metadata. A freely available public database, intended as a resource for researchers studying the immune response to SARS-CoV-2, is where the repertoires were released. The samples were drawn from the first 160 participants of the ongoing ImmuneRACE study and from under 1,500 subjects provided by 6 global collaborators. The dataset comprised deeply sampled blood TCRbeta repertoires from subjects exposed to, actively infected with, or recovered from COVID-19. The material from the prospective study consisted of cDNA or gDNA derived from T cells, B-cell-depleted T cells, or PBMCs. Study-wide conclusions, independent of this receptor: Clinical and demographic metadata were provided uncurated, with the amount varying by source and participant.

Including cysteine and phenylalanine, the CDR3 has 16 amino acids. The entry retains the CDR3 DNA only, 48 bases that are in frame from base 1. The V end gives up 4 bases and the J end 0 bases, leaving 5 bases in the junction not matched to a gene. The germline V gene specifies SGHTS as CDR1 and YDEGEE as CDR2. TCRbeta CDR3 regions were amplified from genomic DNA using the immunoSEQ Assay, a bias-controlled multiplex PCR. As for how the authors treated the data: Within the assay, amplification of reference gene primers was used to estimate how many nucleated cells each sample contained. Sequence reads were collapsed and filtered to measure the absolute abundance of every unique TCRbeta CDR3 rearrangement. For each sample, productive Simpson clonality was calculated as the square root of Simpson's diversity index across productive rearrangements. The source is immuneACCESS, and TCRdb retained only in-frame sequences with V and J called. Part of the clones is not carried over; for the studies checked, unresolved V genes explain less than half of this, and the remainder is unexplained. That table supplies the V and J calls and clone size; D and trimming were determined from the DNA. This sample is represented by around 260,000 clones; approximately 90% of them were singletons. The ten largest account for around 0.84% of the sample.

The rearrangement joined TRBV5-8 to TRBJ1-5, with 9 bases matching TRBD1. The TCR was taken from a man aged 25 to 40 with acute or convalescent COVID-19. Input material: peripheral blood. The CDR3 corresponds to CASSMGQGLSNQPQHF. The DNA is TGTGCCAGCAGCATGGGACAGGGCCTTAGCAATCAGCCCCAGCATTTT.